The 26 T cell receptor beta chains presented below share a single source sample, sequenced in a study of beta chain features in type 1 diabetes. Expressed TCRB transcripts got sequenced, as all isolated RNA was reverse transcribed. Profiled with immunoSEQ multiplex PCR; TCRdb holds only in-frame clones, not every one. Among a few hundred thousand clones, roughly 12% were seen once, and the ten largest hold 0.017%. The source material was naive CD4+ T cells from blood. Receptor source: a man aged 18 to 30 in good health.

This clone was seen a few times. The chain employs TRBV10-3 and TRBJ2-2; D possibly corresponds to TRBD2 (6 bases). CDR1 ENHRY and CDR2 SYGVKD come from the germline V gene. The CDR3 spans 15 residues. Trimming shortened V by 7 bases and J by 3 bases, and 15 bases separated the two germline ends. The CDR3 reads CAIKYGSLDTGELFF. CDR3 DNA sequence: TGTGCCATCAAATACGGGAGTTTGGACACCGGGGAGCTGTTTTTT.

This CDR3 reads CASRRANYGYTF. CDR3 nucleotides: TGTGCCAGCCGTCGGGCTAACTATGGCTACACCTTC. V usage is TRBV28 and J usage is TRBJ1-2; unclear D gene. CDR3 length: 12 residues. V was shortened by 8 bases and J by 0 bases, with 7 bases between the two germline ends. CDR1 and CDR2 (germline): MDHEN, SYDVKM.

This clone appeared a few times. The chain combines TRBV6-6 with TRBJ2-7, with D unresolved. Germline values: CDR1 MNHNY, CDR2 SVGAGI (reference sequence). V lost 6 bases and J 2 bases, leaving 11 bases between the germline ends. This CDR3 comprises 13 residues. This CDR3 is CASSHPETYEQYF. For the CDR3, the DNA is TGTGCCAGCAGCCACCCCGAGACCTACGAGCAGTACTTC.

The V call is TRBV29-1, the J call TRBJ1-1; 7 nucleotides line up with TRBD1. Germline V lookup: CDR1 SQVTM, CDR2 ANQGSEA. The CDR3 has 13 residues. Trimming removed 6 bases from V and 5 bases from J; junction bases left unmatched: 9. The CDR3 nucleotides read TGCAGCGTACGGAGACAGGGAGGTACTGAAGCTTTCTTT. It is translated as CSVRRQGGTEAFF.

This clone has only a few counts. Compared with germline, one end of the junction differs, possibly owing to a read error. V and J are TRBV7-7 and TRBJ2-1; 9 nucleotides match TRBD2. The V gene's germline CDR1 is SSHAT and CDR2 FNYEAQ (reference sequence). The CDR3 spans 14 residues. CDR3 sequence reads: CASSLDSGSGEQFF. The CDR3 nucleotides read TGTGCTAGCAGCTTAGATAGCGGGAGTGGAGAGCAGTTCTTC.

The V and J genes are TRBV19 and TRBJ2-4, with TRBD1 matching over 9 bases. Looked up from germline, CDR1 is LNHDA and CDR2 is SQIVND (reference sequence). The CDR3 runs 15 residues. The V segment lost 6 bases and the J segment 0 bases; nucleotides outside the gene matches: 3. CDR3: CASSTGQGAKNIQYF. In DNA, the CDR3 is TGTGCCAGTAGCACGGGACAGGGAGCCAAAAACATTCAGTACTTC.

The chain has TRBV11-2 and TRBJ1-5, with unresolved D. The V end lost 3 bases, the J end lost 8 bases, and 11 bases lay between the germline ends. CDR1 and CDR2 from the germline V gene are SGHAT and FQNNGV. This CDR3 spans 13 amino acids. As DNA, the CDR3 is TGTGCCAGCAGCTTCGGGTTTCTGGAGCCCCAGCATTTT. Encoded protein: CASSFGFLEPQHF. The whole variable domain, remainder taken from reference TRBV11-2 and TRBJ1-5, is EAGVAQSPRYKIIEKRQSVAFWCNPISGHATLYWYQQILGQGPKLLIQFQNNGVVDDSQLPKDRFSAERLKGVDSTLKIQPAKLEDSAVYLCASSFGFLEPQHFGDGTRLSIL.

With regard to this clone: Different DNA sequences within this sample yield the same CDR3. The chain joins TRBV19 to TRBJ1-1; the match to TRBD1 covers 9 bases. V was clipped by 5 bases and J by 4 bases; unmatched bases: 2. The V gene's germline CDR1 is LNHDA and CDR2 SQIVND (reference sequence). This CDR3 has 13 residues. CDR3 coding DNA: TGTGCCAGTAGTTTGGACAGGGGCACTGAAGCTTTCTTT. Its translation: CASSLDRGTEAFF.

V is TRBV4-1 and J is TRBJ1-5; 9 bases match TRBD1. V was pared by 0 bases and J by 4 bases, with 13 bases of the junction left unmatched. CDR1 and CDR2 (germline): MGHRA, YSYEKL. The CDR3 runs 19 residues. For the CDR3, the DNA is TGCGCCAGCAGCCAAGATGACCCTGGGACAGGGTGGGGGAATCAGCCCCAGCATTTT. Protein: CASSQDDPGTGWGNQPQHF.

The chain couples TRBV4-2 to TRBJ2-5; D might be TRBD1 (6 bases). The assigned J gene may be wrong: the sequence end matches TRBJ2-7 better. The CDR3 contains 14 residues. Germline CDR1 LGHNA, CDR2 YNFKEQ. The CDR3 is CASSRNRDNYEQYF. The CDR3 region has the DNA TGTGCCAGCAGCCGTAACCGGGACAACTACGAGCAGTACTTC.

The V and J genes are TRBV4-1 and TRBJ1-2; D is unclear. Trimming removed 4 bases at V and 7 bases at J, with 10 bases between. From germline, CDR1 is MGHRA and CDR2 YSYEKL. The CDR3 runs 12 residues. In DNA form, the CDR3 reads TGCGCCAGCAGCCCCTCGGGAGGTGGCTACACCTTC. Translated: CASSPSGGGYTF.

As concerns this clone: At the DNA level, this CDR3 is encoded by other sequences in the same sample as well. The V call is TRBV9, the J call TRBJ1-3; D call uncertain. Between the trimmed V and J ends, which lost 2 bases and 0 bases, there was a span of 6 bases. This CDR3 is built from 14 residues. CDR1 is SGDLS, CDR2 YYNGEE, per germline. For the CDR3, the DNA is TGTGCCAGCAGCGTCCAGGACTCTGGAAACACCATATATTTT. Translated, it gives CASSVQDSGNTIYF.

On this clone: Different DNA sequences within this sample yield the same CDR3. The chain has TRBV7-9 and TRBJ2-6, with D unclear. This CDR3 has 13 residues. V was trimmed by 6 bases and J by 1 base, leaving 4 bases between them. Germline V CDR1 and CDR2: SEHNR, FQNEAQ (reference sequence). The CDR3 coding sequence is TGTGCCAGCAGTCCTTCTGGGGCCAACGTCCTGACTTTC. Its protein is CASSPSGANVLTF.

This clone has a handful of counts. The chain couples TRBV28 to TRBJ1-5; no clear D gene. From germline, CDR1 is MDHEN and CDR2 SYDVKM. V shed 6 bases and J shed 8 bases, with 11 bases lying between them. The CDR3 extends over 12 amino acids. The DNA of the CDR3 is TGTGCCAGCAGCTCACGGGATAAGCCCCAGCATTTT. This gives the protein CASSSRDKPQHF.

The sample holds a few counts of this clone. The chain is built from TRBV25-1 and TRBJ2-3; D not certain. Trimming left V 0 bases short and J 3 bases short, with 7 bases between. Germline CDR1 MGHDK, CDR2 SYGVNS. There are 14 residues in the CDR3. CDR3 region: CASSEYRRTDTQYF. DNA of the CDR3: TGTGCCAGCAGTGAATATCGCAGAACAGATACGCAGTATTTT.

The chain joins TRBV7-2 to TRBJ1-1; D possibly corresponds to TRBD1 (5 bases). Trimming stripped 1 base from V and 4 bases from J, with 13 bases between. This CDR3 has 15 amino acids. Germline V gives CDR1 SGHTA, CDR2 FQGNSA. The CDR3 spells CASSLGWARATEAFF. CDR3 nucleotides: TGTGCCAGCAGCTTAGGCTGGGCCAGGGCCACTGAAGCTTTCTTT. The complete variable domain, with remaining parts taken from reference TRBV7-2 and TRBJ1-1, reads GAGVSQSPSNKVTEKGKDVELRCDPISGHTALYWYRQSLGQGLEFLIYFQGNSAPDKSGLPSDRFSAERTGGSVSTLTIQRTQQEDSAVYLCASSLGWARATEAFFGQGTRLTVV.

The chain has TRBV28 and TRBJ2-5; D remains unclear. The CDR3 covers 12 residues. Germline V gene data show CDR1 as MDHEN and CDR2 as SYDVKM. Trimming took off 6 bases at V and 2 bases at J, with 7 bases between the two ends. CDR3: CASSLIQETQYF. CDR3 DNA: TGTGCCAGCAGCCTAATACAAGAGACCCAGTACTTC.

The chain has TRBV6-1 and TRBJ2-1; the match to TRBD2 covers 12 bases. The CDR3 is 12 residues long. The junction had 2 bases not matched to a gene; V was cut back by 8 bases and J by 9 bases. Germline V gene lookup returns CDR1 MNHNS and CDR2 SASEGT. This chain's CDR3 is CASSLAGGEQFF. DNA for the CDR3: TGTGCCAGCTCACTAGCGGGGGGTGAGCAGTTCTTC.

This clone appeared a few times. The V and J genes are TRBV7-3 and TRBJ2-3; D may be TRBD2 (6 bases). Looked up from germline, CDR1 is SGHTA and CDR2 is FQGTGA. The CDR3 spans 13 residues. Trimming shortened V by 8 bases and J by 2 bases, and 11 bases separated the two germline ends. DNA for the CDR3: TGTGCCAGCTCGGGACTGATCACAGATACGCAGTATTTT. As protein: CASSGLITDTQYF.

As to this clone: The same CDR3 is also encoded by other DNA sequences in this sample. The chain's CDR3 is CASSLDGTSGAYEQYF. DNA of the CDR3: TGTGCCAGCAGCTTAGACGGGACTAGCGGAGCCTACGAGCAGTACTTC. The rearrangement links TRBV7-2 to TRBJ2-7; 11 bases line up with TRBD2. The CDR3 sequence is 16 residues long. Per germline, CDR1 SGHTA and CDR2 FQGNSA. Trimming removed 1 base from V and 2 bases from J; junction bases left unmatched: 4.

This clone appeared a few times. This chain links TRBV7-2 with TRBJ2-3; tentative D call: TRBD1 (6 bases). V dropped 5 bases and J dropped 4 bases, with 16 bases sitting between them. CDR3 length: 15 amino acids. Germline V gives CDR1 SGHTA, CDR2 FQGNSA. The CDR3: CASSRPSRTADTQYF. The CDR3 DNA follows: TGTGCCAGCAGCCGTCCTAGCAGGACAGCAGATACGCAGTATTTT. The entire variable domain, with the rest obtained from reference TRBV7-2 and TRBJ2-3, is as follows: GAGVSQSPSNKVTEKGKDVELRCDPISGHTALYWYRQSLGQGLEFLIYFQGNSAPDKSGLPSDRFSAERTGGSVSTLTIQRTQQEDSAVYLCASSRPSRTADTQYFGPGTRLTVL.

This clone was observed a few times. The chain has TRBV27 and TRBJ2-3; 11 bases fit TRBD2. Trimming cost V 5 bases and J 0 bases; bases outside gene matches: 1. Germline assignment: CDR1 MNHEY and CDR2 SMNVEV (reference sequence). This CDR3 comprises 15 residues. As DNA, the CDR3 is TGTGCCAGCAGTCGACTAGCGGGAAGCACAGATACGCAGTATTTT. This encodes CASSRLAGSTDTQYF.

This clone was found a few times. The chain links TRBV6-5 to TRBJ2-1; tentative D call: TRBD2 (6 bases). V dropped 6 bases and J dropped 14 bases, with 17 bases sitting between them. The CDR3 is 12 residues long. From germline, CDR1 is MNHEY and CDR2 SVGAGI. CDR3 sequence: CASRHTTGDEFF. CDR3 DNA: TGTGCCAGCAGGCATACGACGGGGGACGAGTTCTTC.

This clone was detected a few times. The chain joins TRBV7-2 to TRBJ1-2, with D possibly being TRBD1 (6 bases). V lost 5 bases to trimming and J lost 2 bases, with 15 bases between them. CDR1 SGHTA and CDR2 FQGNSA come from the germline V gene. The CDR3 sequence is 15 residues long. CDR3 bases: TGTGCCAGCAGCCACTACAGGGTGGCCAACTATGGCTACACCTTC. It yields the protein CASSHYRVANYGYTF.

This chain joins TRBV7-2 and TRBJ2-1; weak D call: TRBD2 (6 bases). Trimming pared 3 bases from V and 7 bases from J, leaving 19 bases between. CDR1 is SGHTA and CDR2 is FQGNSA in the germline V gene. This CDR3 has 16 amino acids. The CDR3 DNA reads TGTGCCAGCAGCTTGTCTTCGACTAGGGGCATGAATGAGCAGTTCTTC. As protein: CASSLSSTRGMNEQFF.

In nucleotides, the CDR3 is TGCAGCGTCAACTCCGGGACAGGGGGTGAAAAACTGTTTTTT. Residues: CSVNSGTGGEKLFF. The chain carries TRBV29-1 and TRBJ1-4; 11 nucleotides match TRBD1. This CDR3 has 14 residues. V dropped 6 bases and J dropped 7; count of bases not matched to a gene: 7. The germline V gene has CDR1 SQVTM and CDR2 ANQGSEA.